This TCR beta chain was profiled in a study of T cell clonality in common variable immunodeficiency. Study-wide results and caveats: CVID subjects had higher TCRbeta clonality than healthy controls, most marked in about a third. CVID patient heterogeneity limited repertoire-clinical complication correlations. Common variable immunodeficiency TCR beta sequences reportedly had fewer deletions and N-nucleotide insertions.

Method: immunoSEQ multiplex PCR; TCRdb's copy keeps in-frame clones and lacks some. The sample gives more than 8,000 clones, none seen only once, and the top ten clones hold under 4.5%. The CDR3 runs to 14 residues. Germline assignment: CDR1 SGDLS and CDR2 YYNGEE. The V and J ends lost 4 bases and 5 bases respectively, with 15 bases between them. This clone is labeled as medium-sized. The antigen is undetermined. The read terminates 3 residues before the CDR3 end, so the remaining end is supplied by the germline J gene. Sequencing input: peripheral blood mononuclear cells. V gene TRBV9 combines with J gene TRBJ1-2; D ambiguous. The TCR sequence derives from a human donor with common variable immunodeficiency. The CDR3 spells CASSPFNGAYGYTF. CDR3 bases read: TGTGCCAGCAGCCCCTTCAATGGAGCGTATGGC.